The rows below give T cell receptor beta chains drawn from one sample of a study of blood T cell repertoires in COVID-19. TCRdb's copy holds only in-frame clones and misses some; the assay was immunoSEQ multiplex PCR. This table holds hundreds of thousands of clones, 85% to 90% found once. Sequences were obtained from peripheral blood. The receptors derive from a man aged 80 or over with acute or convalescent COVID-19. Each CDR3 is given with its conserved first and last residue. The D gene is left open where the match is weak. The size field is filled for only some rows; it gives once, few, many or a size class.

d_gene	v_gene	abundance	j_gene	CDR3nt	CDR3aa
-	TRBV3-1/TRBV3-2	-	TRBJ2-2	TGTGCCAGCAGCCCCGAGAGAAGGGGGAACACCGGGGAGCTGTTTTTT	CASSPERRGNTGELFF
-	TRBV27	-	TRBJ2-5	TGTGCCAGCAGTATACACAGGATATACCAAGAGACCCAGTACTTC	CASSIHRIYQETQYF
-	TRBV24-1	once	TRBJ2-2	TGTGCCACCGAGGACTACCTGAACACCGGGGAGCTGTTTTTT	CATEDYLNTGELFF
TRBD2	TRBV7-2	-	TRBJ2-7	TGTGCCAGCAGCAAGGGACTAGCACTATACGAGCAGTACTTC	CASSKGLALYEQYF
TRBD1	TRBV9	-	TRBJ1-3	TGTGCCAGCAGCGGTGGGACAGGGGAAAACACCATATATTTT	CASSGGTGENTIYF
TRBD1	TRBV7-9	-	TRBJ1-6	TGTGCCAGCAGCTTCGACAGGGGATCGACTTCACCCCTCCACTTT	CASSFDRGSTSPLHF
TRBD1	TRBV5-6	-	TRBJ2-1	TGTGCCAGCAGCCCGGACAGGGACAGAGAGCAGTTCTTC	CASSPDRDREQFF
-	TRBV2	-	TRBJ2-1	TGTGCCAGCACCCCTCAGGGCTTGAGCTCCTACAATGAGCAGTTCTTC	CASTPQGLSSYNEQFF
-	TRBV7-3	-	TRBJ1-1	TGTGCCAGCAGCTTAGGAGGGCGTCATGCTGAAGCTTTCTTT	CASSLGGRHAEAFF
TRBD1	TRBV4-2	-	TRBJ1-4	TGTGCCAGCAGCCAACCTGACAGGGTAAACGAAAAACTGTTTTTT	CASSQPDRVNEKLFF
TRBD1	TRBV9	-	TRBJ1-1	TGTGCCAGCAGCACTACAGGGGGCCTGATGAACACTGAAGCTTTCTTT	CASSTTGGLMNTEAFF
TRBD1	TRBV6-5	-	TRBJ1-6	TGTGCCAGCGAGCCCGGGACAGATAATTCACCCCTCCACTTT	CASEPGTDNSPLHF
-	TRBV10-3	-	TRBJ2-7	TGTGCCATCAGTGAGTCCGTCCCGCGGCTGAGCGAGCAGTACTTC	CAISESVPRLSEQYF
-	TRBV24-1	-	TRBJ1-5	TGTGCCACCAGTGGCAGGGATTACCAGCCCCAGCATTTT	CATSGRDYQPQHF
TRBD1	TRBV3-1/TRBV3-2	-	TRBJ1-6	TGTGCCAGCAGCCAGGCGGACAGGGGATCACCCCTCCACTTT	CASSQADRGSPLHF
-	TRBV29-1	-	TRBJ2-2	TGCAGCGTTGGTGGAGCAGCGAACACCGGGGAGCTGTTTTTT	CSVGGAANTGELFF
TRBD1	TRBV2	-	TRBJ1-5	TGTGCCAGCACCGGGACAGCTAGCAATCAGCCCCAGCATTTT	CASTGTASNQPQHF
TRBD1	TRBV5-5	-	TRBJ2-5	TGTGCCAGCAGCGTATCGGGACAGGGAATAGAGACCCAGTACTTC	CASSVSGQGIETQYF
-	TRBV7-2	-	TRBJ2-3	TGTGCCAGCAGCTTATCCGGACAAAGCACAGATACGCAGTATTTT	CASSLSGQSTDTQYF